The 10 T cell receptor beta chains below come from one sample, sequenced in a study of CD8 T cells in ankylosing spondylitis. Study conclusions and caveats: Apparently characteristic of ankylosing spondylitis blood was a TCR beta motif (fewer than ten highly homologous variants).

Which antigens these TCRs recognize remains unknown. TCRdb redid the calling of the 5' RACE reads with MiXCR, one entry per CDR3 protein. The sample contains approximately 500,000 distinct CDR3 sequences, more than 9.5% of which appear only once. Sequenced material: blood, either unsorted or a sorted T cell fraction (not recorded which). The receptors derive from a male donor with ankylosing spondylitis.

The J gene is TRBJ1-5, the V gene TRBV9; D perhaps matches TRBD1 (6 bases). The germline V and J ends were trimmed by 0 bases and 5 bases, with 12 bases remaining between them. The germline gives CDR1 SGDLS, CDR2 YYNGEE. There are 15 residues in the CDR3. CDR3 residues: CASSVGHRDDQPQHF. The CDR3 nucleotides read TGTGCCAGCAGCGTAGGTCACAGGGATGATCAGCCCCAGCATTTT. The full variable domain, in which reference TRBV9 and TRBJ1-5 provide the parts outside the CDR3, is DSGVTQTPKHLITATGQRVTLRCSPRSGDLSVYWYQQSLDQGLQFLIQYYNGEERAKGNILERFSAQQFPDLHSELNLSSLELGDSALYFCASSVGHRDDQPQHFGDGTRLSIL.

This clonotype was counted only a few times. The chain joins TRBV24-1 to TRBJ1-4; D not certain. CDR3 length equals 13 residues. V was trimmed by 9 bases and J by 0 bases, leaving 7 bases between them. Germline CDR1 reads KGHDR; CDR2 reads SFDVKD. The CDR3 spells CATAASTNEKLFF. CDR3 nucleotide sequence: TGTGCCACCGCAGCTTCAACTAATGAAAAACTGTTTTTT.

This clonotype was picked up a small number of times. The chain joins TRBV20-1 to TRBJ2-5; no definite D call. This CDR3 is 14 amino acids long. Between the trimmed V and J ends, which lost 6 bases and 2 bases, there was a span of 16 bases. Germline CDR1 is DFQATT and CDR2 is SNEGSKA (reference sequence). The CDR3 spells CSANPRYLQETQYF. The CDR3 nucleotides are TGCAGTGCGAACCCCCGGTACTTACAAGAGACCCAGTACTTC.

The chain joins TRBV20-1 to TRBJ1-1, with 9 bases lining up with TRBD1. This CDR3 comprises 15 residues. V lost 6 bases to trimming and J lost 8 bases; unmatched junction nucleotides: 16. The germline V gene encodes CDR1 DFQATT and CDR2 SNEGSKA (reference sequence). The CDR3 region is CSADSRDREDDEAFF. CDR3 nucleotides: TGCAGTGCCGACTCCCGGGACAGGGAGGATGACGAAGCTTTCTTT.

This clonotype came up a few times. The V and J genes are TRBV14 and TRBJ2-1, with a possible D match to TRBD2 (5 bases). In germline, CDR1 is SGHDN, CDR2 FVKESK. Trimming took 4 bases from V and 8 from J, leaving 18 bases between them. The CDR3 extends over 15 amino acids. For the CDR3, the DNA is TGTGCCAGCAGCCCCGTTTTTCGTGGGAGAGATGAGCAGTTCTTC. Protein: CASSPVFRGRDEQFF.

Ten or more counts support this clonotype. V and J are TRBV5-1 and TRBJ1-6; 8 nucleotides align to TRBD1. CDR1 SGHRS and CDR2 YFSETQ come from the germline V gene. Trimming removed 0 bases from V and 7 bases from J; junction bases left unmatched: 9. This CDR3 has 17 amino acids. CDR3 amino acids: CASSLGGTGLGNSPLHF. The CDR3 nucleotides are TGCGCCAGCAGCTTGGGAGGGACAGGACTAGGAAATTCACCCCTCCACTTT.

The chain carries TRBV5-1 and TRBJ2-1; 8 positions match TRBD2. Germline CDR1 SGHRS, CDR2 YFSETQ. This CDR3 is built from 15 residues. Trimming cost V 2 bases and J 4 bases; bases outside gene matches: 5. CDR3 coding DNA: TGCGCCAGCAGCTTTTTTTCGGGAGGGTACAATGAGCAGTTCTTC. Amino acid sequence: CASSFFSGGYNEQFF.

The chain joins TRBV30 to TRBJ2-2, with TRBD1 as a possible D gene (7 bases). Germline V gene lookup returns CDR1 GTSNPN and CDR2 SVGIG (reference sequence). The CDR3 loop spans 15 amino acids. V was clipped by 8 bases and J by 5 bases, with 21 bases between them. The CDR3 bases are TGTGCCACTACAGGGGAGGAACATTGGACCGGGGAGCTGTTTTTT. As protein: CATTGEEHWTGELFF.

The chain employs TRBV20-1 and TRBJ1-1; TRBD1 might be the D (5 bases). The CDR3 is 14 residues long. The V and J ends lost 0 bases and 6 bases respectively, with 14 bases between them. Germline CDR1 reads DFQATT; CDR2 reads SNEGSKA (reference sequence). The CDR3 loop is CSAREGREDPEAFF. The CDR3 DNA reads as TGCAGTGCTAGAGAGGGCAGGGAGGATCCTGAAGCTTTCTTT.

This clonotype was recorded many times. The V gene is TRBV7-9, the J gene TRBJ2-1; D gene ambiguous. CDR3 length equals 15 residues. Trimming pared 5 bases from V and 0 bases from J, leaving 11 bases between. Germline V gene lookup returns CDR1 SEHNR and CDR2 FQNEAQ (reference sequence). CDR3 nucleotides: TGTGCCAGCAGCCCGCGTTTGGGCTCCTACAATGAGCAGTTCTTC. This encodes CASSPRLGSYNEQFF.